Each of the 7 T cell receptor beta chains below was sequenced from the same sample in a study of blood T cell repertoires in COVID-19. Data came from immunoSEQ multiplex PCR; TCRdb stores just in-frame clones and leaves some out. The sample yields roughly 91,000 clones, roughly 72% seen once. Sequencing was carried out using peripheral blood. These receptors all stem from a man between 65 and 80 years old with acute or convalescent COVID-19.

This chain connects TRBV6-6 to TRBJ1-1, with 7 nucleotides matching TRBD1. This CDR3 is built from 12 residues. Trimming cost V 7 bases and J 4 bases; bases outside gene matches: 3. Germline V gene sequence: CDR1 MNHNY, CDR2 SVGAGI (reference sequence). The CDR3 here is CASNNRGTEAFF. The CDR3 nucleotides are TGTGCCAGCAACAACAGGGGCACTGAAGCTTTCTTT.

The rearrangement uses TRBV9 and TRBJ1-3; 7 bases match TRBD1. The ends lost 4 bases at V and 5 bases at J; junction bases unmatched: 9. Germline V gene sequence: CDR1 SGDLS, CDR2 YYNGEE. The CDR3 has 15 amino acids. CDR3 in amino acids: CASSPIPGQRNTIYF. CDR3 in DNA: TGTGCCAGCAGCCCGATCCCGGGACAGAGAAACACCATATATTTT. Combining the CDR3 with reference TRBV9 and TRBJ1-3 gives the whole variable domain DSGVTQTPKHLITATGQRVTLRCSPRSGDLSVYWYQQSLDQGLQFLIQYYNGEERAKGNILERFSAQQFPDLHSELNLSSLELGDSALYFCASSPIPGQRNTIYFGEGSWLTVV.

The CDR3 loop is CASSPGGLDLYEQYF. CDR3 sequence (DNA): TGCGCCAGCAGCCCGGGAGGACTGGATCTCTACGAGCAGTACTTC. The rearrangement joins TRBV5-1 to TRBJ2-7; 7 nucleotides line up with TRBD2. The V gene's germline CDR1 is SGHRS and CDR2 YFSETQ. Trimming at V came to 4 bases and at J to 3 bases, leaving 10 bases not matched to a gene. The CDR3 consists of 15 residues.

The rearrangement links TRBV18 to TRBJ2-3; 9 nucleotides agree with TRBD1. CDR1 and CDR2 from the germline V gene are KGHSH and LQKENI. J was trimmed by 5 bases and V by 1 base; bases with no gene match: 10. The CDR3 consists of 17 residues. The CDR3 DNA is TGTGCCAGCTCACCACTTCGGACAGGGGAATATAAAGATACGCAGTATTTT. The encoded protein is CASSPLRTGEYKDTQYF.

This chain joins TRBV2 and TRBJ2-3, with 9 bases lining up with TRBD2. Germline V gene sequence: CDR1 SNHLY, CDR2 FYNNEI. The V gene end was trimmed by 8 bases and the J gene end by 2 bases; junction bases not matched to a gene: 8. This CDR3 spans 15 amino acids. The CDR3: CASRLTSGPTDTQYF. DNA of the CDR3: TGTGCCAGCCGACTGACTAGCGGCCCCACAGATACGCAGTATTTT.

The DNA of the CDR3 is TGTGCCAGCAGTTACGGGAAGGGGGCGAACTATGGCTACACCTTC. Its protein is CASSYGKGANYGYTF. This chain joins TRBV6-6 and TRBJ1-2; TRBD1 aligns across 7 bases. This CDR3 is 15 amino acids long. CDR1 MNHNY and CDR2 SVGAGI come from the germline V gene (reference sequence). The J segment lost 2 bases and the V segment lost 2 bases, leaving 5 bases of the junction unmatched.

CDR3 loop: CASSMAGALNTEAFF. The DNA for the CDR3 is TGTGCCAGCAGTATGGCAGGGGCATTGAACACTGAAGCTTTCTTT. This chain connects TRBV27 to TRBJ1-1; D is possibly TRBD1 (6 bases). The CDR3 runs to 15 residues. The V end lost 5 bases, the J end lost 0 bases, and 13 bases lay between the germline ends. Looked up from germline, CDR1 is MNHEY and CDR2 is SMNVEV (reference sequence).